What follows are 23 T cell receptor beta chains derived from one specimen sequenced in a study of cytomegalovirus exposure and HLA in healthy donors. Amplification used 60 Vbeta primers and 13 Jbeta primers. Method: immunoSEQ multiplex PCR; TCRdb's copy keeps in-frame clones and lacks some. The repertoire holds 120,000 to 150,000 clones, with around 80% as singletons. The material sequenced was PBMCs. The receptors here all came from a boy aged 2-15 years in good health and CMV-seronegative.

This clone was found once. The chain is built from TRBV9 and TRBJ1-1; no clear D. CDR3 length: 13 residues. Germline V gives CDR1 SGDLS, CDR2 YYNGEE. V was cut by 0 bases and J by 2 bases, with 5 bases left in between. The CDR3: CASSVGRNTEAFF. For the CDR3, the DNA is TGTGCCAGCAGCGTAGGGAGAAACACTGAAGCTTTCTTT. Variable domain in full (rest from reference TRBV9 and TRBJ1-1): DSGVTQTPKHLITATGQRVTLRCSPRSGDLSVYWYQQSLDQGLQFLIQYYNGEERAKGNILERFSAQQFPDLHSELNLSSLELGDSALYFCASSVGRNTEAFFGQGTRLTVV.

A note on this clone: The same CDR3 is also encoded by other DNA sequences in this sample. V usage is TRBV6-5 and J usage is TRBJ1-3; D may be TRBD1 (5 bases). The CDR3 runs 14 residues. The germline V and J ends were trimmed by 5 bases and 0 bases, with 8 bases remaining between them. Germline V gene sequence: CDR1 MNHEY, CDR2 SVGAGI. The CDR3 sequence is CASSRGGSGNTIYF. The CDR3 region has the DNA TGTGCCAGCAGTAGGGGAGGCTCTGGAAACACCATATATTTT.

A few counts support this clone. The chain combines TRBV6-1 with TRBJ2-7; maybe TRBD2 (6 bases). V was cut by 1 base and J by 6 bases, with 16 bases left in between. In germline, CDR1 is MNHNS, CDR2 SASEGT. The CDR3 is 15 amino acids. The CDR3 loop reads CASSEGASVVGEQYF. In nucleotides, the CDR3 is TGTGCCAGCAGTGAAGGGGCTAGCGTGGTGGGCGAGCAGTACTTC.

The rearrangement links TRBV10-1 to TRBJ2-1, with D hard to call. The CDR3 has 11 residues. CDR1 WNHNN and CDR2 SYGVQD come from the germline V gene (reference sequence). Trimming took 2 bases from V and 9 from J, leaving 5 bases between them. CDR3 protein: CASSEGSEQFF. The CDR3 DNA follows: TGCGCCAGCAGTGAGGGTAGTGAGCAGTTCTTC.

The rearrangement uses TRBV5-1 and TRBJ2-2; 7 bases map to TRBD2. J lost 7 bases, V lost 2 bases, and 8 bases had no gene match. Germline assignment: CDR1 SGHRS and CDR2 YFSETQ. CDR3 size: 15 residues. CDR3 bases: TGCGCCAGCAGCTTCGCGGGAGCCGATGGCGGGGAGCTGTTTTTT. This encodes CASSFAGADGGELFF.

In its sample, this clone was seen once. The rearrangement uses TRBV5-1 and TRBJ2-1, with a weak D call TRBD2 (6 bases). V was pared by 0 bases and J by 5 bases, with 21 bases between. The CDR3 contains 18 residues. From germline, CDR1 is SGHRS and CDR2 YFSETQ. In nucleotides, the CDR3 is TGCGCCAGCAGCTTGGCCTTGTTAAGTGGGAGGCTCCACAATGAGCAGTTCTTC. It encodes CASSLALLSGRLHNEQFF.

The V gene is TRBV12-5, the J gene TRBJ2-7, with 9 nucleotides matching TRBD1. CDR1 and CDR2 from the germline V gene are LGHNT and FRNRAP. This CDR3 has 17 residues. V was clipped by 0 bases and J by 2 bases; unmatched bases: 8. This CDR3 is CASGLVLGGQGPYEQYF. Written as DNA, the CDR3 is TGTGCTAGTGGTTTGGTACTTGGGGGACAGGGTCCCTACGAGCAGTACTTC.

The chain joins TRBV25-1 to TRBJ2-1; 7 nucleotides agree with TRBD1. The junction had 7 bases not matched to a gene; V was cut back by 4 bases and J by 4 bases. This CDR3 has 15 amino acids. CDR1 MGHDK and CDR2 SYGVNS come from the germline V gene. The CDR3 DNA reads as TGTGCCAGCAGTGGTGGGGACAGTCCATACAATGAGCAGTTCTTC. This gives the protein CASSGGDSPYNEQFF.

This clone was seen a few times. This chain connects TRBV11-2 to TRBJ2-1; weak D call: TRBD1 (6 bases). V lost 5 bases, J lost 3 bases, and 14 bases lay in between. The CDR3 loop spans 15 amino acids. CDR1 is SGHAT and CDR2 is FQNNGV in the germline V gene. The CDR3, as DNA: TGTGCCAGCAGCCTTCCGTGGACAGTCTACAATGAGCAGTTCTTC. This codes for CASSLPWTVYNEQFF.

This chain links TRBV2 with TRBJ2-7; 9 bases line up with TRBD1. This CDR3 has 16 residues. The trim removed 3 bases at V and 2 bases at J, leaving 8 bases unmatched. Germline values: CDR1 SNHLY, CDR2 FYNNEI. The CDR3 spells CASSDWRTGAAYEQYF. CDR3 sequence (DNA): TGTGCCAGCAGTGATTGGAGGACAGGGGCCGCCTACGAGCAGTACTTC.

This clone showed up just a few times. V and J are TRBV2 and TRBJ1-1; D may be TRBD1 (6 bases). Trimming took off 6 bases at V and 3 bases at J, with 11 bases between the two ends. Germline loops: CDR1 SNHLY, CDR2 FYNNEI. The CDR3 runs to 13 residues. Here the CDR3 reads CASRPNRDTEAFF. CDR3 nucleotides: TGTGCCAGCAGACCAAACAGGGACACTGAAGCTTTCTTT. The complete variable domain, with remaining parts taken from reference TRBV2 and TRBJ1-1, reads EPEVTQTPSHQVTQMGQEVILRCVPISNHLYFYWYRQILGQKVEFLVSFYNNEISEKSEIFDDQFSVERPDGSNFTLKIRSTKLEDSAMYFCASRPNRDTEAFFGQGTRLTVV.

In its sample, this clone was seen once. The rearrangement joins TRBV25-1 to TRBJ2-1, with D possibly TRBD1 on 5 matching bases. Trimming removed 0 bases from V and 0 bases from J, with 6 bases in between. The germline CDR1 and CDR2 sequences are MGHDK and SYGVNS. The CDR3 sequence is 15 residues long. DNA for the CDR3: TGTGCCAGCAGTGAATACCAGGGCTCCTACAATGAGCAGTTCTTC. Translating gives CASSEYQGSYNEQFF.

The rearrangement uses TRBV30 and TRBJ1-2; 10 bases match TRBD1. CDR1 GTSNPN and CDR2 SVGIG come from the germline V gene (reference sequence). Trimming removed 4 bases from V and 3 bases from J; junction bases left unmatched: 5. This CDR3 region has 14 residues. CDR3 amino acids: CAWTVDRGDYGYTF. The CDR3 coding sequence is TGTGCCTGGACCGTGGACAGGGGGGACTATGGCTACACCTTC.

The V call is TRBV27, the J call TRBJ1-6, with 7 bases fitting TRBD1. CDR3 size: 14 residues. V dropped 4 bases and J dropped 9; count of bases not matched to a gene: 6. Germline V gene lookup returns CDR1 MNHEY and CDR2 SMNVEV (reference sequence). The CDR3: CASSSGQWRSPLHF. The DNA for the CDR3 is TGTGCCAGCAGTTCGGGACAGTGGCGTTCACCCCTCCACTTT.

The chain couples TRBV9 to TRBJ1-2; D unclear. Per the germline V gene, CDR1 is SGDLS and CDR2 is YYNGEE. This CDR3 contains 15 residues. V dropped 4 bases and J dropped 6 bases, with 19 bases sitting between them. CDR3 sequence: CASSPQVKKGDGYTF. The CDR3 DNA follows: TGTGCCAGCAGCCCTCAGGTGAAGAAGGGAGATGGCTACACCTTC.

CDR3 in amino acids: CASSPSTGSTYEQYF. In DNA, the CDR3 is TGCGCCAGCAGCCCATCTACAGGCAGCACCTACGAGCAGTACTTC. This chain joins TRBV5-1 and TRBJ2-5; a possible D gene is TRBD1 (5 bases). Near its end, the DNA agrees better with TRBJ2-7, so the J call may be wrong. Germline assignment: CDR1 SGHRS and CDR2 YFSETQ. CDR3 size: 15 residues.

The CDR3 DNA sequence: TGTGCCAGCAGCTTAGAGGCGGGGAGCTCCTACAATGAGCAGTTCTTC. It is translated as CASSLEAGSSYNEQFF. The chain is built from TRBV7-2 and TRBJ2-1; D perhaps matches TRBD2 (6 bases). The ends were cut back, 1 base at V and 0 bases at J, with 10 bases in the middle. CDR3 length equals 16 residues. Germline CDR1 and CDR2: SGHTA and FQGNSA.

The CDR3 nucleotides are TGTGCCAGCAGCCCTAGCGGGAGCGGCACAGATACGCAGTATTTT. The encoded protein is CASSPSGSGTDTQYF. This chain uses TRBV13 with TRBJ2-3, with 10 positions matching TRBD2. Losses at the gene ends were 5 bases for V and 1 base for J; bases not matched to a gene: 3. This CDR3 contains 15 residues. Germline V gives CDR1 PRHDT, CDR2 FYEKMQ (reference sequence).

The V call is TRBV7-8, the J call TRBJ1-1; D unclear. CDR1 and CDR2 from the germline V gene are SGHVS and FQNEAQ. The length of the CDR3 is 17 residues. Trimming removed 2 bases from V and 1 base from J, with 17 bases in between. CDR3 in amino acids: CASSLLLRGGRNTEAFF. CDR3 coding DNA: TGTGCCAGCAGCTTACTTTTACGTGGAGGGAGGAACACTGAAGCTTTCTTT.

This chain connects TRBV5-1 to TRBJ1-5, with a tentative D call TRBD1 (6 bases). The CDR3 is made up of 15 amino acids. The germline CDR1 and CDR2 sequences are SGHRS and YFSETQ. V was pared by 1 base and J by 0 bases, with 8 bases between. The CDR3 region has the DNA TGCGCCAGCAGCTTGACAGGGTATAGCAATCAGCCCCAGCATTTT. This gives the protein CASSLTGYSNQPQHF.

The chain has TRBV11-1 and TRBJ2-3; TRBD2 agrees at 10 bases. The germline CDR1 and CDR2 sequences are SGHAT and FQDESV (reference sequence). V gave up 2 bases and J gave up 4 bases; unmatched junction bases: 3. The CDR3 consists of 15 residues. In DNA form, the CDR3 reads TGTGCCAGCAGCTTACGGCTAGCGGGAGCAGATACGCAGTATTTT. Its translation: CASSLRLAGADTQYF.

This rearrangement joins TRBV7-3 to TRBJ2-7, with 9 bases that match TRBD2. V was clipped by 4 bases and J by 4 bases; unmatched bases: 14. Germline V gene data show CDR1 as SGHTA and CDR2 as FQGTGA. The CDR3 is 17 amino acids. The CDR3 region is CASSSLRREGPEYEQYF. CDR3 bases: TGTGCCAGCAGCTCCCTACGGCGGGAGGGCCCGGAGTACGAGCAGTACTTC.

CDR3 nucleotide sequence: TGTGCCAGCAGTTTAGTAACAGTTCACACCGGGGAGCTGTTTTTT. It yields the protein CASSLVTVHTGELFF. This chain links TRBV27 with TRBJ2-2; D is ambiguous. The V and J ends lost 2 bases and 3 bases respectively, with 10 bases between them. This CDR3 spans 15 amino acids. The germline V gene has CDR1 MNHEY and CDR2 SMNVEV (reference sequence).